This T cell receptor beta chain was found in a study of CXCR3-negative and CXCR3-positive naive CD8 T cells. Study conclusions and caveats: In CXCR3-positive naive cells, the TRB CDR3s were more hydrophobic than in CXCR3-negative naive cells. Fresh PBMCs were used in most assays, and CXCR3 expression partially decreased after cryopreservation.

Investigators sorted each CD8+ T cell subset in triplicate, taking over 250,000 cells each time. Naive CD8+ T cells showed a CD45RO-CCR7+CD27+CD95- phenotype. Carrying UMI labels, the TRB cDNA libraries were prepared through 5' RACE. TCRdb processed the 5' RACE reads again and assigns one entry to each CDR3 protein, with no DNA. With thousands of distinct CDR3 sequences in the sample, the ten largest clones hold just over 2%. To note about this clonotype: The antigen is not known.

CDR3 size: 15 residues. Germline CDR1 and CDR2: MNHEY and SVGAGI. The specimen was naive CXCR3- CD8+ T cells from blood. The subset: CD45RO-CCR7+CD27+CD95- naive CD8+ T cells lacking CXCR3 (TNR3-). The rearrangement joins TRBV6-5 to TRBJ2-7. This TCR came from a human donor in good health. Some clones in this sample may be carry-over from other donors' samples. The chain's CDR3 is CASSPSMGSSYEQYF.